These 18 T cell receptor beta chains share one sample of origin, sequenced in a study of cytomegalovirus exposure and HLA in healthy donors. PCR was performed using 60 Vbeta and 13 Jbeta primers. TCRdb's copy holds only in-frame clones and misses some; the assay was immunoSEQ multiplex PCR. The data hold more than 85,000 clones, with roughly 70% observed a single time. Source material: PBMCs. The receptors stem from a woman between 70 and 85 years old in good health and CMV-seropositive.

CDR3 amino acids: CASSDSGGRETQYF. The CDR3 DNA reads TGTGCCAGCAGTGACAGCGGGGGTAGGGAGACCCAGTACTTC. The chain employs TRBV2 and TRBJ2-5, with 8 bases that match TRBD2. With 3 bases clipped from V and 5 bases from J, the junction kept 5 bases outside the gene matches. Germline V gene data show CDR1 as SNHLY and CDR2 as FYNNEI. This CDR3 has 14 residues.

The rearrangement links TRBV25-1 to TRBJ2-1, with 8 bases matching TRBD2. Germline V gives CDR1 MGHDK, CDR2 SYGVNS. With 5 bases clipped from V and 6 bases from J, the junction kept 9 bases outside the gene matches. The CDR3 has 15 amino acids. The CDR3 coding sequence is TGTGCCAGCAGTAGTAGCGGGGTAATAACCAATGAGCAGTTCTTC. It encodes CASSSSGVITNEQFF.

The chain uses TRBV2 and TRBJ1-1; tentative D call: TRBD1 (6 bases). Trimming stripped 6 bases from V and 0 bases from J, with 11 bases between. The CDR3 runs to 14 residues. The V gene's germline CDR1 is SNHLY and CDR2 FYNNEI. DNA for the CDR3: TGTGCCAGCAGAACTAGGGGGATGAACACTGAAGCTTTCTTT. Translating gives CASRTRGMNTEAFF. Using reference TRBV2 and TRBJ1-1 for the parts outside the CDR3, the full variable domain is EPEVTQTPSHQVTQMGQEVILRCVPISNHLYFYWYRQILGQKVEFLVSFYNNEISEKSEIFDDQFSVERPDGSNFTLKIRSTKLEDSAMYFCASRTRGMNTEAFFGQGTRLTVV.

This chain uses TRBV7-2 with TRBJ1-1, with D uncertain. The CDR3 consists of 14 residues. Trimming took off 3 bases at V and 3 bases at J, with 11 bases between the two ends. Germline CDR1 reads SGHTA; CDR2 reads FQGNSA. The CDR3 spells CASSLVQRDTEAFF. In DNA form, the CDR3 reads TGTGCCAGCAGCTTGGTACAGCGGGACACTGAAGCTTTCTTT. Based on the CDR3 plus reference TRBV7-2 and TRBJ1-1, the full variable domain is GAGVSQSPSNKVTEKGKDVELRCDPISGHTALYWYRQSLGQGLEFLIYFQGNSAPDKSGLPSDRFSAERTGGSVSTLTIQRTQQEDSAVYLCASSLVQRDTEAFFGQGTRLTVV.

The V call is TRBV30, the J call TRBJ2-2; 7 positions agree with TRBD1. CDR3 length equals 14 residues. CDR1 and CDR2 from the germline V gene are GTSNPN and SVGIG (reference sequence). The V gene end was trimmed by 3 bases and the J gene end by 3 bases; junction bases not matched to a gene: 4. CDR3 nucleotides: TGTGCCTGGAGAGGGGGCGCGGACACCGGGGAGCTGTTTTTT. Amino acids: CAWRGGADTGELFF.

V gene TRBV6-1 combines with J gene TRBJ2-3; the match to TRBD2 covers 8 bases. V dropped 5 bases and J dropped 1; count of bases not matched to a gene: 5. The CDR3 consists of 15 residues. Germline CDR1 reads MNHNS; CDR2 reads SASEGT. The CDR3 DNA follows: TGTGCCAGCAGTCCTTGGCGGGGGGGCACAGATACGCAGTATTTT. Translation gives CASSPWRGGTDTQYF.

The chain combines TRBV6-5 with TRBJ1-1; 11 bases align to TRBD1. V dropped 2 bases and J dropped 5; count of bases not matched to a gene: 7. Germline CDR1 and CDR2: MNHEY and SVGAGI. The CDR3 totals 16 residues. CDR3 protein: CASSYHTDRGRTEAFF. CDR3 sequence (DNA): TGTGCCAGCAGTTACCATACGGACAGGGGGCGTACTGAAGCTTTCTTT.

This clone has a handful of counts. The V call is TRBV7-7, the J call TRBJ2-2; TRBD1 might be the D (6 bases). V was shortened by 6 bases and J by 4 bases, with 15 bases between the two germline ends. The germline gives CDR1 SSHAT, CDR2 FNYEAQ (reference sequence). The CDR3 has 15 amino acids. The CDR3 nucleotides read TGTGCCAGCAGACCCTCAGGGGTGGGCACCGGGGAGCTGTTTTTT. The encoded protein is CASRPSGVGTGELFF.

The gene calls are TRBV30 and TRBJ1-2; D might be TRBD1 (5 bases). The CDR3 covers 13 residues. CDR1 is GTSNPN and CDR2 is SVGIG in the germline V gene (reference sequence). V was shortened by 6 bases and J by 5 bases, with 16 bases between the two germline ends. In DNA form, the CDR3 reads TGTGCCTGCGAACCGCTGACAGAATATGGCTACACCTTC. Its translation: CACEPLTEYGYTF.

In the case of this clone: A read error may account for a junction end that differs from germline. The sample carries other DNA sequences with the same CDR3. The V gene is TRBV30, the J gene TRBJ1-6, with 7 bases aligning to TRBD1. This CDR3 comprises 14 residues. Germline CDR1 GTSNPN, CDR2 SVGIG (reference sequence). Here the CDR3 reads CAWSVKQGISPLHF. In nucleotides, the CDR3 is TGCGCCTGGAGTGTAAAACAGGGGATTTCACCCCTCCACTTT.

This rearrangement joins TRBV2 to TRBJ2-7, with TRBD1 matching over 7 bases. The J segment lost 7 bases and the V segment lost 7 bases, leaving 7 bases of the junction unmatched. Germline V gene sequence: CDR1 SNHLY, CDR2 FYNNEI. CDR3 length: 12 amino acids. The DNA for the CDR3 is TGTGCCAGCACCGATGACAGGGTAGAGCAGTACTTC. The encoded protein is CASTDDRVEQYF.

The gene calls are TRBV7-2 and TRBJ1-5, with TRBD1 matching over 7 bases. CDR3 length: 15 residues. In germline, CDR1 is SGHTA, CDR2 FQGNSA. V lost 5 bases to trimming and J lost 3 bases; unmatched junction nucleotides: 7. The CDR3 DNA follows: TGTGCCAGCAGCCCTGGGGACAGTCCCAATCAGCCCCAGCATTTT. This codes for CASSPGDSPNQPQHF. Looking up the rest from reference TRBV7-2 and TRBJ1-5 gives the full variable domain: GAGVSQSPSNKVTEKGKDVELRCDPISGHTALYWYRQSLGQGLEFLIYFQGNSAPDKSGLPSDRFSAERTGGSVSTLTIQRTQQEDSAVYLCASSPGDSPNQPQHFGDGTRLSIL.

The V call is TRBV2, the J call TRBJ1-2, with a tentative D call TRBD1 (5 bases). The CDR3 is made up of 14 amino acids. The V and J ends lost 5 bases and 10 bases respectively, with 20 bases between them. The V gene's germline CDR1 is SNHLY and CDR2 FYNNEI. This CDR3 reads CASSIGRGRDDYTF. In DNA, the CDR3 is TGTGCCAGCAGTATAGGGAGGGGTCGGGATGACTACACCTTC.

The chain joins TRBV19 to TRBJ1-1; TRBD1 matches at 10 bases. Germline lookup yields CDR1 LNHDA and CDR2 SQIVND (reference sequence). The CDR3 has 16 residues. Trimming took 7 bases from V and 0 from J; bases not matched to a gene: 8. This CDR3 is CASNRGTGAMNTEAFF. In DNA, the CDR3 is TGTGCCAGTAATCGCGGGACAGGGGCCATGAACACTGAAGCTTTCTTT.

The J gene is TRBJ1-6, the V gene TRBV19; D unresolved. Germline values: CDR1 LNHDA, CDR2 SQIVND (reference sequence). The CDR3 extends over 13 amino acids. V was pared by 4 bases and J by 13 bases, with 14 bases between. CDR3 protein: CASSTSRFWPLHF. DNA for the CDR3: TGTGCCAGTAGTACCTCCCGGTTTTGGCCCCTCCACTTT.

The J gene is TRBJ2-1, the V gene TRBV10-3, with TRBD2 identical over 10 bases. In germline, CDR1 is ENHRY, CDR2 SYGVKD. The CDR3 runs 15 residues. J gave up 7 bases and V 2 bases, and 5 bases lay outside the gene matches. CDR3 sequence (DNA): TGTGCCATCAGTGAGGCAGCGGGGGGGCTGAATGAGCAGTTCTTC. It translates to CAISEAAGGLNEQFF.

The genes are TRBV30 and TRBJ1-2; 8 nucleotides align to TRBD1. CDR1 and CDR2 (germline): GTSNPN, SVGIG (reference sequence). V was pared by 3 bases and J by 7 bases, with 7 bases of the junction left unmatched. This CDR3 contains 13 residues. As DNA, the CDR3 is TGTGCCTGGAGGTCAGGGGGCGTGCGTGGCTACACCTTC. Amino acid sequence: CAWRSGGVRGYTF.

This chain connects TRBV7-2 to TRBJ2-1; TRBD2 aligns across 9 bases. Germline V gene sequence: CDR1 SGHTA, CDR2 FQGNSA. Germline trimming cut 6 bases from V and 4 bases from J; bases unmatched to any gene: 7. This CDR3 spans 15 amino acids. CDR3 sequence reads: CASSPGRGGYNEQFF. The CDR3 bases are TGTGCCAGCAGTCCAGGGCGGGGGGGGTACAATGAGCAGTTCTTC.